These 11 T cell receptor beta chains were all obtained from the same sample, sequenced in a study of blood T cells in healthy people across ages. A second 7 to 11 cycle PCR used barcoded and J-beta primers. Each CDR3 protein gets one entry after TCRdb re-called the 5' RACE reads with MiXCR. Of approximately 780,000 distinct CDR3 sequences in the sample, 25% to 30% are singletons; the top ten hold 3%. These same records also appear under a second study, on T cells of mothers and their children.

Sequencing was carried out using blood. These receptors were taken from a boy aged 5-17 years in good health.

This clonotype was seen a handful of times. Here the CDR3 DNA reads TGTGCCAGCAGCTCCCAGGGACAGGAGCAAGAGACCCAGTACTTC. Translating it yields CASSSQGQEQETQYF. V and J are TRBV7-3 and TRBJ2-5; 8 bases fit TRBD1. V was pared by 4 bases and J by 2 bases, with 6 bases of the junction left unmatched. The CDR3 is 15 amino acids. The germline CDR1 and CDR2 sequences are SGHTA and FQGTGA.

The chain uses TRBV7-2 and TRBJ2-1, with 12 bases identical to TRBD2. The trim removed 6 bases at V and 0 bases at J, leaving 3 bases unmatched. The CDR3 is made up of 16 amino acids. Germline V gives CDR1 SGHTA, CDR2 FQGNSA. This CDR3 is CASSTSGGTSYNEQFF. The DNA of the CDR3 is TGTGCCAGCAGTACTAGCGGGGGGACCTCCTACAATGAGCAGTTCTTC.

The chain recombines TRBV3-1 with TRBJ2-5, with D maybe TRBD1 (6 bases). V was cut by 6 bases and J by 2 bases, with 16 bases left in between. CDR1 LGHDT and CDR2 YNNKEL come from the germline V gene (reference sequence). The length of the CDR3 is 15 residues. In nucleotides, the CDR3 is TGTGCCAGCAGTTCCCCTATTGGACAGCAAGAGACCCAGTACTTC. This codes for CASSSPIGQQETQYF.

The CDR3 protein is CSASYSSYEQYF. CDR3 nucleotides: TGCAGTGCTAGTTACTCGTCCTACGAGCAGTACTTC. The V gene is TRBV20-1, the J gene TRBJ2-7; no firm D call. V lost 3 bases to trimming and J lost 1 base, with 7 bases between them. The V gene's germline CDR1 is DFQATT and CDR2 SNEGSKA (reference sequence). The CDR3 contains 12 residues.

The V call is TRBV18, the J call TRBJ2-5; 7 positions match TRBD1. The end of the DNA fits TRBJ2-7 better, so the J call may be wrong. Germline V gives CDR1 KGHSH, CDR2 LQKENI. The CDR3 is made up of 13 amino acids. In nucleotides, the CDR3 is TGTGCCAGCTCCCCCAGGGGGAAGGACGAGCAGTACTTC. It yields the protein CASSPRGKDEQYF.

This chain connects TRBV3-1 to TRBJ2-4, with 12 bases fitting TRBD1. This CDR3 contains 20 residues. After removal of 1 base from V and 3 bases from J, the junction contained 13 bases not matched to a gene. Germline V lookup: CDR1 LGHDT, CDR2 YNNKEL (reference sequence). CDR3 in amino acids: CASSQGDRGRPRPGKNIQYF. The CDR3 bases are TGTGCCAGCAGCCAAGGGGACAGGGGGCGCCCCCGGCCAGGCAAAAACATTCAGTACTTC. Combining the CDR3 with reference TRBV3-1 and TRBJ2-4 gives the whole variable domain DTAVSQTPKYLVTQMGNDKSIKCEQNLGHDTMYWYKQDSKKFLKIMFSYNNKELIINETVPNRFSPKSPDKAHLNLHINSLELGDSAVYFCASSQGDRGRPRPGKNIQYFGAGTRLSVL.

This clonotype has more than one count but fewer than ten. V is TRBV9 and J is TRBJ2-1, with D maybe TRBD2 (5 bases). The J call is uncertain, as TRBJ2-7 better fits the DNA end. The CDR3 has 16 residues. Germline CDR1 and CDR2: SGDLS and YYNGEE. The CDR3 bases are TGTGCCAGCAGCGCAAACCCATCTTCGGGGTTGTACGAGCAGTACTTC. It yields the protein CASSANPSSGLYEQYF.

The CDR3 DNA reads TGTGCCACCAGGGGGACTAGCGGCTCAGATACGCAGTATTTT. The encoded protein is CATRGTSGSDTQYF. The V and J genes are TRBV24-1 and TRBJ2-3; 11 bases map to TRBD2. Germline-derived CDR1 and CDR2 are KGHDR and SFDVKD. Trimming at V came to 7 bases and at J to 4 bases, leaving 3 bases not matched to a gene. The CDR3 is made up of 14 amino acids.

This clonotype came up a few times. The chain recombines TRBV7-9 with TRBJ2-7, with TRBD1 matching over 8 bases. The CDR3 covers 13 residues. Germline V gene sequence: CDR1 SEHNR, CDR2 FQNEAQ (reference sequence). J lost 6 bases, V lost 5 bases, and 6 bases had no gene match. CDR3 protein: CASSPSGGSEQYF. Written as DNA, the CDR3 is TGTGCCAGCAGCCCGTCAGGGGGCTCCGAGCAGTACTTC.

The chain has TRBV9 and TRBJ2-1, with D possibly matching TRBD2 (6 bases). TRBJ2-5 matches the DNA end more closely, so the J call is doubtful. This CDR3 is built from 13 residues. Per germline, CDR1 SGDLS and CDR2 YYNGEE. In DNA form, the CDR3 reads TGTGCCAGCAGCGGGAGCGGGTGGGAGACCCAGTACTTC. Its translation is CASSGSGWETQYF.

There are a few counts of this clonotype. This chain joins TRBV29-1 and TRBJ1-4; D gene ambiguous. The CDR3 has 14 amino acids. The germline gives CDR1 SQVTM, CDR2 ANQGSEA. The germline V and J ends were trimmed by 4 bases and 8 bases, with 17 bases remaining between them. The CDR3 sequence: CSVGLTLAGEKLFF. Here the CDR3 DNA reads TGCAGCGTTGGACTCACACTGGCGGGGGAAAAACTGTTTTTT.